This T cell receptor (beta chain) was identified during a study of T cells in Graves' hyperthyroidism and ophthalmopathy (dated by TCRdb to about 2019). Regarding the research as a whole: Peripheral blood was sampled at the time of initial diagnosis, prior to any treatment. Prospective prediction of ophthalmopathy was tested in an independent validation cohort of 18 to 20 hyperthyroidism patients and 17 patients who later progressed to ophthalmopathy. Thyroid tissue and blood T-cell repertoires from about 6 Graves' hyperthyroidism patients were also compared in the study. The roughly 99 discovery patients were divided at random into training and test sets in a 7:3 ratio. To identify TCR V-J signatures that set the groups apart, the researchers used a discovery cohort of about a hundred patients, made up of roughly 40 with Graves' ophthalmopathy and some 55 with stable Graves' hyperthyroidism. Following sampling, methimazole starting at 30 mg daily was given to hyperthyroidism patients, and high-dose intravenous methylprednisolone was given to ophthalmopathy patients. According to the paper, TCR Vbeta CDR3 sequencing was carried out on 120 to 150 peripheral blood samples, which came from 40 to 45 ophthalmopathy, around 74 hyperthyroidism and approximately 17 progressor patients. Here is what the overall study found, with its caveats: Most expanded thyroid clonotypes (frequency above 0.001) were also found in blood, which suggests that blood repertoires may mirror thyroid immune responses. Sample size was not statistically predetermined, and blinding of investigators to group allocation was not performed. During validation, the model predicted progression to ophthalmopathy a median of approximately 6 months ahead of onset, with 70.59% sensitivity and less than 85% specificity. Ophthalmopathy was separated from stable hyperthyroidism by a 13 V-J signature model, with roughly 88% sensitivity and approximately 81% specificity obtained in cross-validation and 80%/75% obtained in testing.

A patient counted as having stable Graves' hyperthyroidism if no progression to ophthalmopathy occurred over 18 months of follow-up. The hyperthyroidism patients were between 18 and 65 years old and newly diagnosed, with a disease duration of less than 2 months. The study excluded patients with uncontrolled infections, other autoimmune diseases, pregnancy or lactation. Diagnoses were based on clinical symptoms, serum thyroxine and TRAb, thyroid ultrasound and orbital computed tomography. PBMCs were isolated from roughly 10 ml of fresh peripheral blood by Ficoll-Paque density gradient centrifugation. Trizol reagent was used to extract total RNA, and RNA quality was then checked on an Agilent 2100 Bioanalyzer. Cut back by 4 bases and 6 bases, the V and J ends lie 19 bases apart. The CDR3 numbers 15 residues from cysteine through phenylalanine. The kept DNA is CDR3 alone, 45 bases in frame from the first base. CDR1 and CDR2 (SGHAT, FQNNGV) derive from the germline V gene.

As concerns this clonotype: The antigen it recognizes is unknown. Within one base of it there is no much larger clone, and no base qualities were kept.

TCR beta CDR3 regions were amplified from RNA transcripts. A first-round RT-PCR of the TCR CDR3 used the HTBI primer set with the Qiagen OneStep RT-PCR kit. Libraries were constructed in a second round of multiplex PCR, after which size selection and purification were carried out. Paired-end sequencing of the libraries was performed with 100 bp reads on an Illumina HiSeq2000. In the paper's pipeline: SOAPnuke was used to process the raw data, with reads discarded if the reads contained adapters or uncalled bases, had a mean Phred below 15, or lacked an exact constant-primer or identifier match. High-quality paired reads were merged using COPE v1.2.5, and each unique nucleotide sequence was defined as a clonotype. Clonotypes were aligned to IMGT TRBV, TRBD and TRBJ reference segments using MiTCR v1.1. Only V-J combinations with frequency above 0.0001, covering about 99% of repertoires, were analysed. A TCS score was defined as the ratio of F50 (clonal expansion) to E x V (chaos), with BLOSUM62-based TCRdist applied between CDR3 peptides within each V-J. Welch's t-statistics and random forest reduced several hundred V-J features to 13, which were used in a naive Bayes classifier (R e1071). TCRdb reanalyzed the raw reads on its own, using fastp at Q25 for trimming and MiXCR for clone calling, and kept in-frame beta chains. Entries are consolidated by CDR3 protein sequence, retaining the most common genes and DNA. TCRdb's processing, not the authors' own work, is the source of the V and J calls. The sample table contains some 690,000 distinct CDR3 sequences; only one count was recorded for approximately 15% of them. Roughly a sixth of the sample lies in the top ten.

What was sequenced was blood. The V and J genes are TRBV11-2 and TRBJ2-7; TRBD1 could be the D gene, as 5 bases match. The origin of this receptor is a man between 45 and 60 years old with Graves' hyperthyroidism. The CDR3 region has the sequence CASSSSSWVGVEQYF. The DNA sequence follows: TGTGCCAGCAGCTCCTCATCATGGGTAGGGGTCGAGCAGTACTTC.